Below, 5 T cell receptor beta chains from the same sample are listed, as sequenced in a study of blood T cell repertoires in COVID-19. The assay was immunoSEQ multiplex PCR, and TCRdb's table has in-frame clones only and misses some. The sample contains 150,000 or so clones, approximately 80% of which appear only once. The material sequenced was PBMCs or T cells enriched from blood (not recorded which). These receptors originate from a man aged 45-65 years who had recovered from COVID-19.

The chain is built from TRBV6-1 and TRBJ1-2; possibly TRBD1 for D (5 bases). V lost 2 bases, J lost 5 bases, and 18 bases lay in between. Per germline, CDR1 MNHNS and CDR2 SASEGT. The CDR3 is made up of 16 amino acids. CDR3: CASSELINRRLYGYTF. DNA for the CDR3: TGTGCCAGCAGTGAATTAATTAACAGGAGATTATATGGCTACACCTTC.

The chain joins TRBV28 to TRBJ1-2, with D perhaps matching TRBD1 (5 bases). V was trimmed by 6 bases and J by 3 bases, leaving 14 bases between them. Germline CDR1 and CDR2: MDHEN and SYDVKM. The CDR3 is 14 residues long. The CDR3 sequence is CASRPPGGYYGYTF. The CDR3 nucleotides read TGTGCCAGCAGGCCACCGGGGGGATACTATGGCTACACCTTC.

This clone was counted a single time. The chain combines TRBV7-5 with TRBJ2-1; the table's D call of TRBD1 was not tested on the DNA. TRBV7-5 is a pseudogene locus. This CDR3 comprises 19 residues. The CDR3 spells CVRSLVIRRSRNSYNEQFF. CDR3 DNA: TGTGTCAGAAGCTTAGTAATCCGCCGGTCCAGGAACTCCTACAATGAGCAGTTCTTC.

The rearrangement uses TRBV24-1 and TRBJ2-1; 9 bases are a match to TRBD2. Germline values: CDR1 KGHDR, CDR2 SFDVKD. This CDR3 is built from 16 residues. V was clipped by 1 base and J by 8 bases; unmatched bases: 8. CDR3 in amino acids: CATSDFRTSVKDEQFF. CDR3 in DNA: TGTGCCACCAGTGATTTTAGGACTAGCGTAAAGGATGAGCAGTTCTTC.

The chain employs TRBV9 and TRBJ2-5; 11 bases are shared with TRBD2. The CDR3 covers 14 residues. V lost 4 bases, J lost 6 bases, and 5 bases stayed unmatched. CDR1 SGDLS and CDR2 YYNGEE come from the germline V gene. The CDR3 bases are TGTGCCAGCAGCTTGACTAGCGGGACGCAGACCCAGTACTTC. This encodes CASSLTSGTQTQYF.